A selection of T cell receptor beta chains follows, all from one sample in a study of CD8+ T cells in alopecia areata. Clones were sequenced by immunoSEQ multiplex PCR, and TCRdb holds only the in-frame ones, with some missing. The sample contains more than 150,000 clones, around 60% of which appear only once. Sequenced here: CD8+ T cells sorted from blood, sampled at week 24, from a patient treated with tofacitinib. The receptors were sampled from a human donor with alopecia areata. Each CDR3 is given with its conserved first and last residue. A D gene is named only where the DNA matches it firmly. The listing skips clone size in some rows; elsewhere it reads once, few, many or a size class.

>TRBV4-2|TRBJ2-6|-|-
CASSQDGVSGANVLTF
TGTGCCAGCAGCCAAGACGGTGTCTCTGGGGCCAACGTCCTGACTTTC
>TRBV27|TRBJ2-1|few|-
CASSPHSYNEQFF
TGTGCCAGCAGTCCGCACTCCTACAATGAGCAGTTCTTC
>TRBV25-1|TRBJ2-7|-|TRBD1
CASSEDNRGYEQYF
TGTGCCAGCAGTGAAGATAACAGGGGGTACGAGCAGTACTTC
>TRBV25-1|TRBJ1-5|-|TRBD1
CASSHTGGNQPQHF
TGTGCCAGCAGCCACACAGGGGGTAATCAGCCCCAGCATTTT
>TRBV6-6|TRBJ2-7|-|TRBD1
CAAGQGAYEQYF
TGTGCAGCGGGACAGGGGGCTTACGAGCAGTACTTC
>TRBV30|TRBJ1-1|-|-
CAWSEPGYTEAFF
TGTGCCTGGAGTGAGCCGGGGTACACTGAAGCTTTCTTT
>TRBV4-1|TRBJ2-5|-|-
CASSSAAGETQYF
TGCGCCAGCAGCTCTGCTGCGGGGGAGACCCAGTACTTC
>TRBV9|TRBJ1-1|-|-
CASSVVITEAFF
TGTGCCAGCAGCGTAGTCATCACTGAAGCTTTCTTT
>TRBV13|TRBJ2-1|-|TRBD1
CASSSADREQTNEQFF
TGTGCCAGCAGCTCAGCCGACAGGGAACAAACGAATGAGCAGTTCTTC
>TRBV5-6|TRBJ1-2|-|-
CAGSSGPLYGYTF
TGTGCCGGATCCTCAGGACCCCTCTATGGCTACACCTTC
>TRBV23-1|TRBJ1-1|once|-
CASSRSTGFSTEAFF
TGCGCCAGCAGTCGATCGACAGGCTTTTCCACTGAAGCTTTCTTT
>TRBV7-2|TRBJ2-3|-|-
CASSLDTADTQYF
TGTGCCAGCAGCTTAGACACGGCAGATACGCAGTATTTT
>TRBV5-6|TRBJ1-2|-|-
CASSSRGRLNF
TGTGCCAGCAGCTCCAGAGGTCGATTAAACTTC
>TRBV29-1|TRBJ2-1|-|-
CSVRTGLGYNEQFF
TGCAGCGTTCGAACAGGGCTGGGGTACAATGAGCAGTTCTTC
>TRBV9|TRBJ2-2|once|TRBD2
CASSGSGGKTGELFF
TGTGCCAGCAGCGGGAGCGGGGGGAAAACCGGGGAGCTGTTTTTT
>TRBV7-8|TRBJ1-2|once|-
CASSLSTGRDYGYTF
TGTGCCAGCAGCTTAAGTACAGGGCGTGACTATGGCTACACCTTC
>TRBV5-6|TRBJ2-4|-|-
CASSLALGRAKNIQYF
TGTGCCAGCAGCTTGGCCCTCGGCAGAGCCAAAAACATTCAGTACTTC
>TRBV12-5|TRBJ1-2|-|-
CASGPVRGYTF
TGTGCTAGTGGTCCTGTGAGAGGCTACACCTTC
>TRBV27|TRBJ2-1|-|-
CASSGGSYNEQFF
TGTGCCAGCAGTGGTGGCTCCTACAATGAGCAGTTCTTC
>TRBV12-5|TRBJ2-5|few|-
CASDQDSQETQYF
TGTGCTAGTGACCAGGACAGCCAAGAGACCCAGTACTTC
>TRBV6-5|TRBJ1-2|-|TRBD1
CASLTGSGYTF
TGTGCCAGCCTGACAGGGAGTGGCTACACCTTC
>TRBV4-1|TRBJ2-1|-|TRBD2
CASSLAGGAYNEQFF
TGCGCCAGCAGCCTAGCGGGGGGGGCCTACAATGAGCAGTTCTTC
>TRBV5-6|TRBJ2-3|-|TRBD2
CASSLGTSNNQYF
TGTGCCAGCAGCTTGGGGACTAGCAATAACCAGTATTTT
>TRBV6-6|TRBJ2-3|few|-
CASRGPGGGTDTQYF
TGTGCCAGCCGCGGTCCTGGGGGCGGCACAGATACGCAGTATTTT
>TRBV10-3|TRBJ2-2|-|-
CAISRAVMNTGELFF
TGTGCCATCAGTAGGGCAGTGATGAACACCGGGGAGCTGTTTTTT
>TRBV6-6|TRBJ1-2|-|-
CASSVLGDRGYTF
TGTGCCAGCAGCGTCCTCGGGGATCGTGGCTACACCTTC
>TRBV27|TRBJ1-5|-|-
CASSFGGNQPQHF
TGTGCCAGCAGTTTTGGGGGGAATCAGCCCCAGCATTTT
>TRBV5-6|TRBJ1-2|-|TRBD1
CASSWGQTPGYTF
TGTGCCAGCAGCTGGGGACAGACCCCAGGCTACACCTTC
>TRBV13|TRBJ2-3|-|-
CASSLRSGPSTDTQYF
TGTGCCAGCAGCTTACGGAGCGGGCCCAGCACAGATACGCAGTATTTT
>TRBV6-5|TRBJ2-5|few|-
CASSYSGADLDLTQYF
TGTGCCAGCAGTTACTCGGGTGCAGACCTGGATTTGACCCAGTACTTC
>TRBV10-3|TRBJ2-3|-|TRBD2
CAIRDTSGATDTQYF
TGTGCCATCAGGGACACTAGCGGGGCCACAGATACGCAGTATTTT
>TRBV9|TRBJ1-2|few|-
CASSVYGHLGDGYTF
TGTGCCAGCAGCGTATATGGGCATTTGGGGGATGGCTACACCTTC
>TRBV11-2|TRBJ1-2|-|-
CASSQGWNYTF
TGTGCCAGCAGCCAGGGGTGGAACTACACCTTC
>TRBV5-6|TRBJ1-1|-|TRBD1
CASSSTVRDRVLGTEAFF
TGTGCCAGCAGCTCAACAGTCCGGGACAGGGTTTTGGGCACTGAAGCTTTCTTT
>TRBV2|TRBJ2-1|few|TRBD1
CASRLRDRESNEQFF
TGTGCCAGCAGGCTCCGGGACAGGGAAAGCAATGAGCAGTTCTTC
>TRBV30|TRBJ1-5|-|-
CAWSKHSNQPQHF
TGTGCCTGGAGTAAGCATAGCAATCAGCCCCAGCATTTT
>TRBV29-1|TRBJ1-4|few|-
CSVVLYEKLFF
TGCAGCGTTGTTCTGTACGAAAAACTGTTTTTT
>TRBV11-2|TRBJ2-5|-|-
CASSLSAETQYF
TGTGCCAGCAGCTTATCGGCGGAGACCCAGTACTTC
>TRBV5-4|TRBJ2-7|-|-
CASSLVSTEQYF
TGTGCCAGCAGCTTGGTTTCTACCGAGCAGTACTTC